Reported below is one T cell receptor beta chain. These data are taken from a study of T cell changes during pregnancy in multiple sclerosis. Clones were read by immunoSEQ multiplex PCR, and TCRdb kept only the in-frame ones, dropping some. The table includes 35,000 to 45,000 clones, roughly 84% detected once. Germline assignment: CDR1 SQVTM and CDR2 ANQGSEA. This CDR3 is 12 amino acids long. V gave up 3 bases and J gave up 0 bases, with 5 bases separating them. Sequencing used CD8+ T cells from peripheral blood mononuclear cells, obtained in the first trimester of pregnancy. The V call is TRBV29-1, the J call TRBJ1-1, with unresolved D. The receptor's source is a female donor with multiple sclerosis, enrolled in a pregnancy study. The CDR3 nucleotides are TGCAGCGTTGAGTTCATGAACACTGAAGCTTTCTTT. This encodes CSVEFMNTEAFF. Using reference TRBV29-1 and TRBJ1-1 for the parts outside the CDR3, the full variable domain is SAVISQKPSRDICQRGTSLTIQCQVDSQVTMMFWYRQQPGQSLTLIATANQGSEATYESGFVIDKFPISRPNLTFSTLTVSNMSPEDSSIYLCSVEFMNTEAFFGQGTRLTVV.